This T cell receptor beta chain was recovered during a study of blood T cell repertoires in COVID-19. Background on the study: Collection of acute and convalescent COVID-19 samples took place in the United States, Italy and Spain. T cells, B-cell-depleted T cells, or PBMCs supplied cDNA or gDNA.

The CDR3 covers 15 residues. V lost 3 bases and J lost 4; bases outside the gene matches: 8. The V gene's germline CDR1 is SGHTA and CDR2 FQGNSA. Original methodology: Amplification from reference gene primers served as the basis for estimated nucleated cell counts. Produced via immunoSEQ multiplex PCR; TCRdb's table is partial and in-frame only. D and trimming come from the DNA, and the V and J calls and clone size come from that table. The data contain fewer than 250,000 clones, around 83% of them seen just once; the ten biggest clones take up 2.5% to 3%. The chain recombines TRBV7-2 with TRBJ1-1, with 7 bases identical to TRBD1. The origin of this receptor is a man aged 45-60 years with active or convalescent COVID-19. The sequenced sample consisted of peripheral blood. CDR3: CASSLRGQESTEAFF. CDR3 nucleotides: TGTGCCAGCAGCTTGAGGGGGCAAGAGTCCACTGAAGCTTTCTTT.